This T cell receptor (beta chain) stems from a study of cytomegalovirus exposure and HLA in healthy donors. Whole-study results and caveats: Specificity of a few CMV-associated chains for CMV antigens was verified in vitro.

Germline loops: CDR1 SGHAT, CDR2 FQNNGV. The V gene end was trimmed by 7 bases and the J gene end by 6 bases; junction bases not matched to a gene: 8. The CDR3 runs to 14 residues. This clone has a handful of counts. Its antigen is unknown. Using immunoSEQ multiplex PCR, the repertoire was profiled, and TCRdb retains in-frame clones only, with some absent. The sample consists of more than 85,000 clones, around 89% of them appearing once. Sequencing input: PBMCs. The origin of this receptor is a woman aged 30 to 39 in good health and CMV-seropositive. This rearrangement joins TRBV11-2 to TRBJ2-5; TRBD2 agrees at 10 bases. CDR3 loop: CASKKTSGEKTQYF. CDR3 nucleotides: TGTGCCAGCAAAAAAACTAGCGGGGAAAAGACCCAGTACTTC.